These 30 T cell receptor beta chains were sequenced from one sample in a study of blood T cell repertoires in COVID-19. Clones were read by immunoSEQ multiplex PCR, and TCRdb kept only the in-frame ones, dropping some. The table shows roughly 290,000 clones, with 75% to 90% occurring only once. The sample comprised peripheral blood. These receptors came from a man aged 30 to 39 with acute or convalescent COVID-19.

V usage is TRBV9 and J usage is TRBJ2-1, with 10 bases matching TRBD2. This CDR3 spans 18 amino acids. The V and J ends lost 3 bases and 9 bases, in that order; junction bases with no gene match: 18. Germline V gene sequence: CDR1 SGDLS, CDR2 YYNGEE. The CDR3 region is CASSATPKTSGIWGEQFF. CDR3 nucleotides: TGTGCCAGCAGCGCAACCCCAAAAACTAGCGGGATATGGGGTGAGCAGTTCTTC. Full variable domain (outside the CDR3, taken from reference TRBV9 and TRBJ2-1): DSGVTQTPKHLITATGQRVTLRCSPRSGDLSVYWYQQSLDQGLQFLIQYYNGEERAKGNILERFSAQQFPDLHSELNLSSLELGDSALYFCASSATPKTSGIWGEQFFGPGTRLTVL.

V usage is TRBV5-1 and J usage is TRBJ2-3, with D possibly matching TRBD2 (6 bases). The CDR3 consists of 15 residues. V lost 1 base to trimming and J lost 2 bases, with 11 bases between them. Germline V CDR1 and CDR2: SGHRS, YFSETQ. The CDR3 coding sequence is TGCGCCAGCAGCTTGTCCGGGGGATACACAGATACGCAGTATTTT. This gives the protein CASSLSGGYTDTQYF.

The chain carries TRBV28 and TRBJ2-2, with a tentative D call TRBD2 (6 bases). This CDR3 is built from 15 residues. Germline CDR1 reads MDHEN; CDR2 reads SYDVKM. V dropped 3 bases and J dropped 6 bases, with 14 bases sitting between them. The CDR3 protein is CASSLAGSGPGELFF. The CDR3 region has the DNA TGTGCCAGCAGTTTGGCGGGGTCTGGCCCCGGGGAGCTGTTTTTT.

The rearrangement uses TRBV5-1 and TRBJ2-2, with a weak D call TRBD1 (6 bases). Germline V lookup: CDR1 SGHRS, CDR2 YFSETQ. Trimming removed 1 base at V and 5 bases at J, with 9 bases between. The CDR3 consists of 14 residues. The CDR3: CASSLWGQTGELFF. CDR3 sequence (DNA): TGCGCCAGCAGCTTGTGGGGGCAAACCGGGGAGCTGTTTTTT.

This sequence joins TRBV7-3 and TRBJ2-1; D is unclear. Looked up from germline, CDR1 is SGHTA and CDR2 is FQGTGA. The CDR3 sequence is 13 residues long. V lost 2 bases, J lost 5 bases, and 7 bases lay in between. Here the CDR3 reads CASSLDFDNEQFF. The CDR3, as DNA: TGTGCCAGCAGCTTAGACTTCGACAATGAGCAGTTCTTC. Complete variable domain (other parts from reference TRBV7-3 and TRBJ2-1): GAGVSQTPSNKVTEKGKYVELRCDPISGHTALYWYRQSLGQGPEFLIYFQGTGAADDSGLPNDRFFAVRPEGSVSTLKIQRTERGDSAVYLCASSLDFDNEQFFGPGTRLTVL.

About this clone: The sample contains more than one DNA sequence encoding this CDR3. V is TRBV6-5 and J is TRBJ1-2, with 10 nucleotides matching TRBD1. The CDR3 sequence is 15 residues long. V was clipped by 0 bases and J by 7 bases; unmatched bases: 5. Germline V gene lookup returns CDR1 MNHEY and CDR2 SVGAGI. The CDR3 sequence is CASSYSWTGGSGYTF. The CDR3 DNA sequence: TGTGCCAGCAGTTACTCGTGGACAGGGGGATCTGGCTACACCTTC.

CDR3 nucleotides: TGTGCCAGCAGCGTAGTCCCCAGCGGACCTAGCACAGATACGCAGTATTTT. Translation: CASSVVPSGPSTDTQYF. This chain links TRBV9 with TRBJ2-3; weak D call: TRBD2 (5 bases). Germline V gene sequence: CDR1 SGDLS, CDR2 YYNGEE. The CDR3 has 17 residues. Trimming left V 0 bases short and J 0 bases short, with 14 bases between.

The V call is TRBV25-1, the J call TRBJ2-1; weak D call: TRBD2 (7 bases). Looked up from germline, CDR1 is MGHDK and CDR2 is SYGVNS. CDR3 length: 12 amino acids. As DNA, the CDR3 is TGTAGAGGGGGACTAATCTACAATGAGCAGTTCTTC. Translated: CRGGLIYNEQFF.

DNA of the CDR3: TGTGCCAGCAGCCAAGCCTTAATGGGGGGAACTGAAGCTTTCTTT. Protein sequence: CASSQALMGGTEAFF. V and J are TRBV3-1 (or the pseudogene TRBV3-2) and TRBJ1-1; the D gene is possibly TRBD1 (5 bases). Per the germline V gene, CDR1 is LGHDT and CDR2 is YNNKEL (reference sequence). Trimming took 1 base from V and 5 from J, leaving 14 bases between them. The CDR3 is 15 amino acids.

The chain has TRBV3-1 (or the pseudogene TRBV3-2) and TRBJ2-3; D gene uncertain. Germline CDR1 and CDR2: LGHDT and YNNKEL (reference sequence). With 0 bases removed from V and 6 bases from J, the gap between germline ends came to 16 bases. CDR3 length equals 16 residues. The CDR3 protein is CASSQERPGLGDTQYF. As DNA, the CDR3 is TGTGCCAGCAGCCAAGAAAGGCCTGGCCTCGGGGATACGCAGTATTTT.

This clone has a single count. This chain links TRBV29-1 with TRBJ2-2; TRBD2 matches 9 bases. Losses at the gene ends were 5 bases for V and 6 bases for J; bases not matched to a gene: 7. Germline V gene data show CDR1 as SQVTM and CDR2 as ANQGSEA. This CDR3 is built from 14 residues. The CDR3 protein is CSVMSGGIPGELFF. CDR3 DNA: TGCAGCGTTATGAGCGGGGGGATCCCCGGGGAGCTGTTTTTT.

CDR3: CASSYQGLDRDIQYF. The CDR3 DNA sequence: TGTGCCAGCAGTTACCAAGGACTTGATAGGGACATTCAGTACTTC. The rearrangement uses TRBV6-5 and TRBJ2-4, with D possibly matching TRBD2 (5 bases). This CDR3 has 15 residues. Germline V gene lookup returns CDR1 MNHEY and CDR2 SVGAGI. V was cut by 2 bases and J by 8 bases, with 16 bases left in between.

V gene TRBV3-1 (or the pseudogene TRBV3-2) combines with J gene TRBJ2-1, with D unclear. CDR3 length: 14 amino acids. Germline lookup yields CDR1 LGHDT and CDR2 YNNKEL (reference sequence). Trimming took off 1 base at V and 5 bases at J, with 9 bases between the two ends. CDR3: CASSQVGGDNEQFF. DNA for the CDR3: TGTGCCAGCAGCCAAGTCGGCGGCGACAATGAGCAGTTCTTC.

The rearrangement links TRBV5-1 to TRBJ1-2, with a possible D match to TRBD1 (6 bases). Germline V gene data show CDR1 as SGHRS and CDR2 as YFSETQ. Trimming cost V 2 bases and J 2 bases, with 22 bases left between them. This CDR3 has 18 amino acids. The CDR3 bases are TGCGCCAGCAGCTTTACTAAAGGAAACCTGGACAGAAACTATGGCTACACCTTC. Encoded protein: CASSFTKGNLDRNYGYTF. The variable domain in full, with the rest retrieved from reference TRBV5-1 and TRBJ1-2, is KAGVTQTPRYLIKTRGQQVTLSCSPISGHRSVSWYQQTPGQGLQFLFEYFSETQRNKGNFPGRFSGRQFSNSRSEMNVSTLELGDSALYLCASSFTKGNLDRNYGYTFGSGTRLTVV.

The CDR3 here is CASSPFRVGGESYGYTF. The CDR3 coding sequence is TGTGCCAGCTCACCATTTCGAGTAGGGGGCGAATCCTATGGCTACACCTTC. This rearrangement joins TRBV18 to TRBJ1-2; 7 nucleotides agree with TRBD1. The V gene end was trimmed by 2 bases and the J gene end by 4 bases; junction bases not matched to a gene: 13. This CDR3 contains 17 residues. The germline gives CDR1 KGHSH, CDR2 LQKENI. Looking up the rest from reference TRBV18 and TRBJ1-2 gives the full variable domain: NAGVMQNPRHLVRRRGQEARLRCSPMKGHSHVYWYRQLPEEGLKFMVYLQKENIIDESGMPKERFSAEFPKEGPSILRIQQVVRGDSAAYFCASSPFRVGGESYGYTFGSGTRLTVV.

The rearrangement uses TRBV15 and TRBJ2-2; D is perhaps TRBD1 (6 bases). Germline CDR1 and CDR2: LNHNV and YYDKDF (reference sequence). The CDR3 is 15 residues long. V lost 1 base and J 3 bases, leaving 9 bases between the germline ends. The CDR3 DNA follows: TGTGCCACCAGCAGAGGGACAGCATACACCGGGGAGCTGTTTTTT. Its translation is CATSRGTAYTGELFF.

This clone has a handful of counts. The CDR3 loop reads CASSWRGINEQFF. In nucleotides, the CDR3 is TGTGCCAGCAGCTGGCGAGGAATCAATGAGCAGTTCTTC. This rearrangement joins TRBV6-5 to TRBJ2-1; D call uncertain. The V and J ends lost 6 bases and 6 bases respectively, with 12 bases between them. Germline CDR1 and CDR2: MNHEY and SVGAGI. This CDR3 spans 13 amino acids.

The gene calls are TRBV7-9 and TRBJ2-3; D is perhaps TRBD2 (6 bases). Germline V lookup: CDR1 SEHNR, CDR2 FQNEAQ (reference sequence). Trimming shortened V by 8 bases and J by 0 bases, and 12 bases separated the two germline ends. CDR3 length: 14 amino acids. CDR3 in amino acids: CASGGSGSTDTQYF. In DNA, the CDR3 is TGTGCCAGCGGGGGGAGCGGGAGCACAGATACGCAGTATTTT. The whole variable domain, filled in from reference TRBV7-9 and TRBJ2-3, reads DTGVSQNPRHKITKRGQNVTFRCDPISEHNRLYWYRQTLGQGPEFLTYFQNEAQLEKSRLLSDRFSAERPKGSFSTLEIQRTEQGDSAMYLCASGGSGSTDTQYFGPGTRLTVL.

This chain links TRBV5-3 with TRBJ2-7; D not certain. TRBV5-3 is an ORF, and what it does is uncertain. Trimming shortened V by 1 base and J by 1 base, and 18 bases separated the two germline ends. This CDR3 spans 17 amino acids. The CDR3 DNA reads TGTGCCAGAAGCTTGCGCCCACCACTGGCGGAGTCCTACGAGCAGTACTTC. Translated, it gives CARSLRPPLAESYEQYF.

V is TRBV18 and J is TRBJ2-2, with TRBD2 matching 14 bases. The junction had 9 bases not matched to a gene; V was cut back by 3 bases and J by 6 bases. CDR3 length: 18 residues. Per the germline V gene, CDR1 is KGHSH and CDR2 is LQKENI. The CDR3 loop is CASSPHGLAGGGAGELFF. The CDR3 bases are TGTGCCAGCTCACCCCACGGACTAGCGGGAGGCGGCGCCGGGGAGCTGTTTTTT.

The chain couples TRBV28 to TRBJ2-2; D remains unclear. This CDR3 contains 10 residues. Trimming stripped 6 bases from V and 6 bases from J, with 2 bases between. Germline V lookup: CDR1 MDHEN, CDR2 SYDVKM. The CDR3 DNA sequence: TGTGCCAGCAGCTCCGGGGAGCTGTTTTTT. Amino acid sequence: CASSSGELFF.

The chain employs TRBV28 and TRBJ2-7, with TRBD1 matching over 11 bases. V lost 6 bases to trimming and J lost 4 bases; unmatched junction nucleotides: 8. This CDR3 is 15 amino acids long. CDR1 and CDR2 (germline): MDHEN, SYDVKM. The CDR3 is CASRRPGTGGYEQYF. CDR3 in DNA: TGTGCCAGCAGACGTCCCGGGACAGGGGGGTACGAGCAGTACTTC.

CDR3 bases: TGTGCCTGGAGCAACTGGACAGGGTTAACCAAAAACATTCAGTACTTC. This translates into CAWSNWTGLTKNIQYF. J is TRBJ2-4 and V is TRBV30, with 8 bases that match TRBD1. V was pared by 3 bases and J by 2 bases, with 9 bases of the junction left unmatched. CDR1 and CDR2 (germline): GTSNPN, SVGIG (reference sequence). This CDR3 spans 16 amino acids.

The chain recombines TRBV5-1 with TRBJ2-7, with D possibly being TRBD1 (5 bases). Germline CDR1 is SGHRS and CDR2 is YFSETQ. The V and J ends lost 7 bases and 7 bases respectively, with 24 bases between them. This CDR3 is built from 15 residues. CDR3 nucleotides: TGCGCCAGCTCACCGTCGACAGTCCAATTGAGGGAGCAGTACTTC. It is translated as CASSPSTVQLREQYF.

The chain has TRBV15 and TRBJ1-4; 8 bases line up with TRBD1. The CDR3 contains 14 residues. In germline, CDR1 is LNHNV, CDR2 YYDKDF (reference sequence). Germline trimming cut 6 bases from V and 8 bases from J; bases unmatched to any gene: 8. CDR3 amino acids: CATSTQGGREKLFF. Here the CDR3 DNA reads TGTGCCACCAGTACACAGGGGGGGCGAGAAAAACTGTTTTTT.

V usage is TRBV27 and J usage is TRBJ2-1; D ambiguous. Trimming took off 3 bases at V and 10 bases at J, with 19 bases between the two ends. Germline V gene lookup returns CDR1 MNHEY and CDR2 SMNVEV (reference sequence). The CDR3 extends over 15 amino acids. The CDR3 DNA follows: TGTGCCAGCAGTTTTAGCCGGCAGACTTTAAAAGAGCAGTTCTTC. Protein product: CASSFSRQTLKEQFF.

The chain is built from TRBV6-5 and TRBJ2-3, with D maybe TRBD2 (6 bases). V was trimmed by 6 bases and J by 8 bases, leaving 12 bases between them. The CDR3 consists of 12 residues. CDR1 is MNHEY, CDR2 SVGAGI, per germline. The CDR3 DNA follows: TGTGCCAGCAGCCGGGACTCGGGTACGCAGTATTTT. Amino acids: CASSRDSGTQYF.

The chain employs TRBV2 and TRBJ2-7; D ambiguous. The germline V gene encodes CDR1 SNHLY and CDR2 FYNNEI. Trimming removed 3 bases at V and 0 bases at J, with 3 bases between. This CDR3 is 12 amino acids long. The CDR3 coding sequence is TGTGCCAGCAGTGATATCTCCTACGAGCAGTACTTC. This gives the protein CASSDISYEQYF.

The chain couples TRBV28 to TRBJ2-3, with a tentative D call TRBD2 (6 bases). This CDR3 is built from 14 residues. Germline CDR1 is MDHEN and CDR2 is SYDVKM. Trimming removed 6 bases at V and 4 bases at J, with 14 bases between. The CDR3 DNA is TGTGCCAGCAGCAAACTAGCCCGGTCAGATACGCAGTATTTT. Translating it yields CASSKLARSDTQYF.

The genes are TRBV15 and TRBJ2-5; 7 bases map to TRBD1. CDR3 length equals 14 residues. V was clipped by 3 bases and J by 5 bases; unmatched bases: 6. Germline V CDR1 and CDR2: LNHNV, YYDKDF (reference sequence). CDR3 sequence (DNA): TGTGCCACCAGCAGGTGGAACAGGGGCGAGACCCAGTACTTC. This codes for CATSRWNRGETQYF.